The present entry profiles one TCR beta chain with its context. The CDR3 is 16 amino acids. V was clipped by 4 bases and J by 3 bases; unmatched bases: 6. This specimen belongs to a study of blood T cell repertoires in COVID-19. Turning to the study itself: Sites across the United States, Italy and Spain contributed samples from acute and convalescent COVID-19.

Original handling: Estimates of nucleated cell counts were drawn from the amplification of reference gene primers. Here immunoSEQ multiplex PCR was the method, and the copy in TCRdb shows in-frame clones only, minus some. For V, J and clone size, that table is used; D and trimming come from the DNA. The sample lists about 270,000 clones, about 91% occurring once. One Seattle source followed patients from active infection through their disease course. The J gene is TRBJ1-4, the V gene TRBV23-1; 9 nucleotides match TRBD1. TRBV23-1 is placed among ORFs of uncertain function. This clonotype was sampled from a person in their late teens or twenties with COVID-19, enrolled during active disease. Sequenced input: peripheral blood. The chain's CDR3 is CASSRYRGRANEKLFF. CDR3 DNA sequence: TGCGCCAGCAGTCGGTACAGGGGGCGAGCTAATGAAAAACTGTTTTTT.